This TCR beta chain derives from a study of blood T cell repertoires in COVID-19. For the study at large: Acute-phase and convalescent COVID-19 samples originated in the United States, Italy and Spain.

Adults between about 18 and 95 years of age took part from 20 to 25 US areas. Participant reports of clinical history set cohort assignment. Donors of Cohort 3 who recovered were those that had two negative PCRs, clearance, or symptom resolution. The CDR3 has 15 amino acids. The J segment lost 8 bases and the V segment lost 5 bases, leaving 8 bases of the junction unmatched. The V gene's germline CDR1 is SNHLY and CDR2 FYNNEI. Data came from immunoSEQ multiplex PCR; TCRdb stores just in-frame clones and leaves some out. The sample has 150,000 to 190,000 clones, about 88% seen once. This rearrangement joins TRBV2 to TRBJ1-4; 10 bases are a match to TRBD1. The sample consisted of PBMCs or T cells enriched from blood (not recorded which). This clonotype originated in a man aged 50 to 60 who had recovered from COVID-19. The CDR3 here is CASSSPGQGQEKLFF. The CDR3 DNA is TGTGCCAGCAGTTCCCCGGGACAGGGGCAGGAAAAACTGTTTTTT.